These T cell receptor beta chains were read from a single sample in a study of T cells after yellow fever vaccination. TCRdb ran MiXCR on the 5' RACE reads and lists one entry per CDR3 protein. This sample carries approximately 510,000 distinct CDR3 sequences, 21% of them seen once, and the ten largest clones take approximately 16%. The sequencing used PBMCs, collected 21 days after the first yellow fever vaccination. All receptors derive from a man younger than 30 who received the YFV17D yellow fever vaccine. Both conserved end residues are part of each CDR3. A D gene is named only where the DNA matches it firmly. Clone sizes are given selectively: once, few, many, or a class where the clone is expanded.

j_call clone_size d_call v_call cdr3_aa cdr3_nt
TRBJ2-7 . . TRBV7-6 CASSLKPGAYEQYF TGTGCCAGCAGCTTAAAGCCAGGGGCCTACGAGCAGTACTTC
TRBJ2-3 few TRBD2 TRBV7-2 CASSSNSGGRTDTQYF TGTGCCAGCAGCTCTAATAGCGGGGGGCGCACAGATACGCAGTATTTT
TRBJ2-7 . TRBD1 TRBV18 CASSTRQGRYEQYF TGTGCCAGCTCAACAAGACAGGGGAGATACGAGCAGTACTTC
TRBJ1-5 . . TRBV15 CATSAKQGFGPSQPQHF TGTGCCACCAGCGCAAAACAGGGTTTTGGACCCAGTCAGCCCCAGCATTTT
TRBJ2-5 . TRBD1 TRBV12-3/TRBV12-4 CASNTRTGGGETQYF TGTGCCAGCAATACCAGGACAGGGGGTGGAGAGACCCAGTACTTC
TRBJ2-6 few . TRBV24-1 CATLVLSSGANVLTF TGTGCCACCCTAGTTCTAAGCTCTGGGGCCAACGTCCTGACTTTC
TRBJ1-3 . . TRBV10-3 CAISEPSRGGNTIYF TGTGCCATCAGTGAGCCTAGTAGAGGTGGAAACACCATATATTTT
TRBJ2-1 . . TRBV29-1 CSVDKRATRTYNEQFF TGCAGCGTTGATAAGAGGGCGACTAGAACCTACAATGAGCAGTTCTTC
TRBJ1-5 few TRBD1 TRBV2 CASTRQGNQPQHF TGTGCCAGCACAAGACAGGGAAATCAGCCCCAGCATTTT
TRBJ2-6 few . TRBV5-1 CASSLEGIGAGANVLTF TGCGCCAGCAGCTTGGAGGGGATAGGGGCTGGGGCCAACGTCCTGACTTTC
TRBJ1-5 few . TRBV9 CASSSRDTYQPQHF TGTGCCAGCAGCAGTCGGGACACATATCAGCCCCAGCATTTT
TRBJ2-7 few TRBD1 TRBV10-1 CASSEGTGPEQYF TGCGCCAGCAGTGAGGGGACAGGGCCCGAGCAGTACTTC
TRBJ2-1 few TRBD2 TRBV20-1 CSAPVGGLAGFNEQFF TGCAGTGCGCCAGTCGGGGGCCTAGCGGGGTTCAATGAGCAGTTCTTC
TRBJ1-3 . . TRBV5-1 CASSQTVGTSTIYF TGCGCCAGCAGCCAAACTGTCGGGACGAGCACCATATATTTT
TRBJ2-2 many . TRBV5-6 CASSLGGQNTGELFF TGTGCCAGCAGCTTGGGCGGTCAGAACACCGGGGAGCTGTTTTTT
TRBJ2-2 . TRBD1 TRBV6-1 CASSEGTGDTGELFF TGTGCCAGCAGTGAAGGGACAGGGGACACCGGGGAGCTGTTTTTT
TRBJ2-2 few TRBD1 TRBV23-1 CASKDRGRDTGELFF TGCGCCAGCAAGGACAGGGGGCGCGACACCGGGGAGCTGTTTTTT
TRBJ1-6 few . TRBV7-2 CASSWDPKRKPLHF TGTGCCAGCAGCTGGGACCCTAAACGAAAACCCCTCCACTTT
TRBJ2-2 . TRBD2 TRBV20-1 CSALSGANTGELFF TGCAGTGCTCTTAGCGGGGCGAACACCGGGGAGCTGTTTTTT
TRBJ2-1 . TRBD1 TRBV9 CASSPGQAAYNEQFF TGTGCCAGCAGCCCTGGACAGGCGGCCTACAATGAGCAGTTCTTC
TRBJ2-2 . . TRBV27 CASRRGQNTGELFF TGTGCCAGCCGAAGAGGACAGAACACCGGGGAGCTGTTTTTT
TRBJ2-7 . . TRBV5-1 CASSFIQGLRDEQYF TGCGCCAGCAGCTTTATCCAGGGCCTAAGAGACGAGCAGTACTTC
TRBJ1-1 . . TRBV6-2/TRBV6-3 CASTLGGEAFF TGTGCCAGCACCTTAGGGGGTGAAGCTTTCTTT
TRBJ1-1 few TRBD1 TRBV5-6 CASSLLKGAGNTEAFF TGTGCCAGCAGCTTGTTGAAGGGGGCAGGGAACACTGAAGCTTTCTTT
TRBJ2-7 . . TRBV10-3 CAISEGLGSYEQYF TGTGCCATCAGTGAGGGACTGGGCTCCTACGAGCAGTACTTC
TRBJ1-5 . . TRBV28 CASSDIFFGVGYSNQPQHF TGTGCCAGCAGTGACATATTTTTCGGTGTGGGGTATAGCAATCAGCCCCAGCATTTT
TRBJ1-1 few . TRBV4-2 CASSQDPGGANTEAFF TGTGCCAGCAGCCAAGATCCCGGGGGGGCCAACACTGAAGCTTTCTTT
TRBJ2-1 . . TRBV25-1 CASVMRVNYNEQFF TGTGCCAGCGTGATGAGGGTTAACTACAATGAGCAGTTCTTC
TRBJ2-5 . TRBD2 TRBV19 CASSIILFSGGQETQYF TGTGCCAGTAGTATCATTCTTTTCAGCGGGGGACAAGAGACCCAGTACTTC
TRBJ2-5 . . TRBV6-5 CASSIQGSPDKRLGFQETQYF TGTGCCAGCAGCATACAGGGCAGCCCAGACAAACGATTAGGATTTCAAGAGACCCAGTACTTC
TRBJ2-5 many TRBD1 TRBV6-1 CASSEATGGQETQYF TGTGCCAGCAGTGAAGCGACAGGGGGCCAAGAGACCCAGTACTTC
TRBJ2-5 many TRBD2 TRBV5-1 CASSLLAGEETQYF TGCGCCAGCAGCCTACTAGCGGGGGAAGAGACCCAGTACTTC
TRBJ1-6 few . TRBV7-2 CASTSRPNSPLHF TGTGCCAGCACCTCCCGTCCGAATTCACCCCTCCACTTT
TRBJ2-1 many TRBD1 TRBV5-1 CASSFGPGGTYNEQFF TGCGCCAGCAGCTTCGGTCCAGGGGGAACCTACAATGAGCAGTTCTTC
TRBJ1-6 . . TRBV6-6 CASTRGSPLHF TGTGCCAGCACCAGGGGTTCACCCCTCCACTTT
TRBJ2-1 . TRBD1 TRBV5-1 CASSLAGQASYNEQFF TGCGCCAGCAGCTTGGCTGGACAGGCCTCCTACAATGAGCAGTTCTTC
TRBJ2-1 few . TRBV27 CASSFGLNNEQFF TGTGCCAGCAGTTTCGGTCTTAACAATGAGCAGTTCTTC
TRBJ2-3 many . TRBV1 CTSSQTSGVTDTQYF TGCACCAGCAGCCAAACTAGCGGGGTCACAGATACGCAGTATTTT
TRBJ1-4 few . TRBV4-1 CASSQRRMGHPYSEKTNEKLFF TGCGCCAGCAGCCAACGAAGAATGGGACACCCCTATTCGGAGAAAACTAATGAAAAACTGTTTTTT
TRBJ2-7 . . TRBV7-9 CASSTTVGQTYEQYF TGTGCCAGCAGCACAACCGTCGGACAGACCTACGAGCAGTACTTC